Detailed here is one T cell receptor (beta chain). Sample time point: persistent/refractory GD, antithyroid drugs over 5 years with positive TRAb. Isolated PBMC RNA provided the starting material for the TCR library. The CDR3 is made up of 17 amino acids. Germline V gene sequence: CDR1 DFQATT, CDR2 SNEGSKA (reference sequence). Between the trimmed V and J ends, which lost 4 bases and 2 bases, there was a span of 18 bases. This sample is part of a study of regulatory T cells in long-lasting Graves disease. To make TCR beta libraries, researchers used iRepertoire HTBI primers and Arm-PCR of CDR3 regions. One entry per CDR3 protein, called by TCRdb with MiXCR from the multiplex PCR reads. The sample contains 430,000 or so distinct CDR3 sequences, roughly a fifth of which appear only once.

The material sequenced was peripheral blood mononuclear cells (PBMCs), taken when the disease was refractory, from a patient treated with antithyroid drugs. The chain recombines TRBV20-1 with TRBJ2-6; possible D gene TRBD2, 5 bases. This receptor was taken from a female donor with Graves disease. The chain's CDR3 is CSATRVGPAAGANVLTF. The CDR3 DNA is TGCAGTGCTACCCGGGTGGGCCCAGCGGCTGGGGCCAACGTCCTGACTTTC.